Below are 21 T cell receptor beta chains sequenced from a single sample in a study of blood T cell repertoires in COVID-19. TCRdb keeps only in-frame clones here, not all; method: immunoSEQ multiplex PCR. The top ten hold about 5% of the sample, which has 87,000 or so clones, around nine tenths seen once. Input material: peripheral blood. The receptors derive from a man aged 35 to 55 with acute or convalescent COVID-19.

The sample holds one count of this clone. The chain employs TRBV2 and TRBJ2-1; D not resolved. With 5 bases removed from V and 10 bases from J, the gap between germline ends came to 21 bases. The CDR3 is made up of 15 amino acids. Per germline, CDR1 SNHLY and CDR2 FYNNEI. Here the CDR3 reads CASSFQPSMSGEQFF. The CDR3 DNA is TGTGCCAGCAGTTTCCAGCCATCGATGTCCGGGGAGCAGTTCTTC.

The chain joins TRBV7-8 to TRBJ2-3; 7 bases are shared with TRBD2. The junction had 11 bases not matched to a gene; V was cut back by 1 base and J by 7 bases. Germline CDR1 is SGHVS and CDR2 is FQNEAQ. This CDR3 has 16 residues. The CDR3 protein is CASSLEGRGVKNTQYF. The CDR3 DNA follows: TGTGCCAGCAGCTTAGAGGGACGGGGGGTTAAAAATACGCAGTATTTT.

The chain employs TRBV6-5 and TRBJ1-6; no firm D call. CDR1 MNHEY and CDR2 SVGAGI come from the germline V gene. The CDR3 runs to 13 residues. V lost 6 bases to trimming and J lost 4 bases, with 7 bases between them. The CDR3 DNA reads as TGTGCCAGCAGCCCCAATTATAATTCACCCCTCCACTTT. Amino acids: CASSPNYNSPLHF.

CDR3 sequence reads: CASSIAHGTGNYGYTF. The DNA of the CDR3 is TGTGCCAGTAGTATAGCCCATGGGACAGGGAACTATGGCTACACCTTC. The J gene is TRBJ1-2, the V gene TRBV19, with 9 bases identical to TRBD1. This CDR3 has 16 residues. J was trimmed by 2 bases and V by 1 base; bases with no gene match: 5. Germline V gives CDR1 LNHDA, CDR2 SQIVND (reference sequence).

This rearrangement joins TRBV11-3 to TRBJ2-2; the D gene is possibly TRBD1 (5 bases). The CDR3 has 14 residues. Germline V gene sequence: CDR1 SGHNT, CDR2 YENEEA. V lost 4 bases and J 4 bases, leaving 10 bases between the germline ends. CDR3: CASSSTGSTGELFF. The DNA of the CDR3 is TGTGCCAGCAGCTCAACAGGTTCCACCGGGGAGCTGTTTTTT.

CDR3 protein: CASRTEGQPNEKLFF. The CDR3 nucleotides are TGTGCCAGCAGAACCGAAGGACAGCCGAATGAAAAACTGTTTTTT. V gene TRBV6-5 combines with J gene TRBJ1-4, with D perhaps matching TRBD1 (6 bases). V gave up 6 bases and J gave up 5 bases, with 16 bases separating them. The CDR3 extends over 15 amino acids. The germline CDR1 and CDR2 sequences are MNHEY and SVGAGI.

CDR3: CASSFRMNTEAFF. DNA of the CDR3: TGTGCCAGCAGTTTTCGTATGAACACTGAAGCTTTCTTT. V gene TRBV6-2 or TRBV6-3 combines with J gene TRBJ1-1, with D unclear. With 4 bases removed from V and 0 bases from J, the gap between germline ends came to 6 bases. The CDR3 extends over 13 amino acids. Per the germline V gene, CDR1 is MNHEY and CDR2 is SVGEGT.

The genes are TRBV5-1 and TRBJ1-1; D remains ambiguous. Germline V gene data show CDR1 as SGHRS and CDR2 as YFSETQ. Trimming took off 0 bases at V and 7 bases at J, with 13 bases between the two ends. This CDR3 contains 14 residues. The CDR3 bases are TGCGCCAGCAGCTTGGCCTCGGTAGGGAGTGAAGCTTTCTTT. Its protein is CASSLASVGSEAFF. The full variable domain, its missing parts supplied by reference TRBV5-1 and TRBJ1-1, is KAGVTQTPRYLIKTRGQQVTLSCSPISGHRSVSWYQQTPGQGLQFLFEYFSETQRNKGNFPGRFSGRQFSNSRSEMNVSTLELGDSALYLCASSLASVGSEAFFGQGTRLTVV.

This clone was counted a single time. The gene calls are TRBV24-1 and TRBJ1-1, with D unresolved. This CDR3 region has 11 residues. V gave up 7 bases and J gave up 4 bases, with 6 bases separating them. CDR1 and CDR2 from the germline V gene are KGHDR and SFDVKD. The CDR3 sequence is CATRGGTEAFF. CDR3 sequence (DNA): TGTGCCACCAGGGGAGGCACTGAAGCTTTCTTT.

The CDR3 nucleotides are TGTGCCTGGTCATCAGGATCTTCCTACAATGAGCAGTTCTTC. This codes for CAWSSGSSYNEQFF. The chain joins TRBV30 to TRBJ2-1; D remains unclear. The CDR3 totals 14 residues. V lost 5 bases, J lost 1 base, and 12 bases lay in between. The germline V gene has CDR1 GTSNPN and CDR2 SVGIG (reference sequence).

The rearrangement joins TRBV27 to TRBJ1-1; TRBD1 is a possible D gene (5 bases). CDR3 length equals 14 residues. Germline V gives CDR1 MNHEY, CDR2 SMNVEV (reference sequence). V was pared by 8 bases and J by 1 base, with 14 bases between. The CDR3 sequence is CASCRENGNTEAFF. CDR3 DNA: TGTGCCAGCTGCAGGGAAAATGGGAACACTGAAGCTTTCTTT.

The chain uses TRBV11-1 and TRBJ2-7; 8 nucleotides agree with TRBD1. V trimming: 5 bases; J trimming: 4 bases; junction bases outside the gene matches: 4. Germline-derived CDR1 and CDR2 are SGHAT and FQDESV (reference sequence). The CDR3 sequence is 13 residues long. The CDR3 coding sequence is TGTGCCAGCAGCATCAACAGGGGGTACGAGCAGTACTTC. Its translation is CASSINRGYEQYF.

This chain joins TRBV25-1 and TRBJ2-2; D uncertain. CDR3 length: 16 residues. Germline assignment: CDR1 MGHDK and CDR2 SYGVNS. The germline V and J ends were trimmed by 1 base and 5 bases, with 14 bases remaining between them. The CDR3 spells CASSEFSGLGTGELFF. CDR3 DNA sequence: TGTGCCAGCAGTGAATTTAGTGGGCTTGGGACCGGGGAGCTGTTTTTT.

The chain is built from TRBV4-3 and TRBJ1-2, with 7 bases that match TRBD1. CDR3 length: 16 amino acids. Germline CDR1 reads LGHNA; CDR2 reads YSLEER. Trimming removed 4 bases from V and 6 bases from J; junction bases left unmatched: 14. CDR3 region: CASSRLREETGNGYTF. In DNA, the CDR3 is TGCGCCAGCAGCCGCTTAAGGGAGGAGACAGGGAATGGCTACACCTTC.

V is TRBV10-2 and J is TRBJ2-6; D might be TRBD1 (6 bases). This CDR3 is 16 amino acids long. V lost 4 bases and J lost 0, with 10 bases in between. Germline V gives CDR1 WSHSY, CDR2 SAAADI. The CDR3 bases are TGCGCCAGCAGTGGGACAGCCTTCTCTGGGGCCAACGTCCTGACTTTC. It yields the protein CASSGTAFSGANVLTF.

The chain recombines TRBV2 with TRBJ1-1; possibly TRBD1 for D (5 bases). CDR1 and CDR2 from the germline V gene are SNHLY and FYNNEI. Trimming removed 3 bases at V and 3 bases at J, with 20 bases between. This CDR3 comprises 17 residues. CDR3 residues: CASSDHRVGPGYTEAFF. DNA for the CDR3: TGTGCCAGCAGTGACCACCGGGTGGGGCCAGGTTACACTGAAGCTTTCTTT.

This chain joins TRBV9 and TRBJ2-1; maybe TRBD1 (5 bases). This CDR3 is built from 14 residues. Germline V gene lookup returns CDR1 SGDLS and CDR2 YYNGEE. V lost 2 bases and J 6 bases, leaving 12 bases between the germline ends. The CDR3 sequence: CASSVLAGINEQFF. CDR3 in DNA: TGTGCCAGCAGCGTCTTGGCAGGGATCAATGAGCAGTTCTTC.

The chain combines TRBV6-2 or TRBV6-3 with TRBJ2-1, with TRBD1 as a possible D gene (6 bases). V gave up 5 bases and J gave up 0 bases, with 17 bases separating them. Germline CDR1 MNHEY, CDR2 SVGEGT. The CDR3 length is 17 residues. CDR3 residues: CASSPQGRASSYNEQFF. CDR3 nucleotide sequence: TGTGCCAGCAGTCCCCAGGGGCGCGCGAGCTCCTACAATGAGCAGTTCTTC.

The rearrangement links TRBV5-1 to TRBJ1-1, with TRBD1 as a possible D gene (5 bases). The CDR3 has 15 amino acids. The V end was cut by 5 bases, the J end by 0 bases, with 14 bases between. Per the germline V gene, CDR1 is SGHRS and CDR2 is YFSETQ. The CDR3 sequence: CASREGGGMNTEAFF. The CDR3 bases are TGCGCCAGCAGAGAAGGTGGGGGGATGAACACTGAAGCTTTCTTT.

V and J are TRBV5-1 and TRBJ2-2; 7 nucleotides match TRBD1. Germline lookup yields CDR1 SGHRS and CDR2 YFSETQ. The CDR3 contains 14 residues. Trimming at V came to 3 bases and at J to 5 bases, leaving 4 bases not matched to a gene. The DNA of the CDR3 is TGCGCCAGCAGCTGGGGGACAGAAACCGGGGAGCTGTTTTTT. Translation gives CASSWGTETGELFF.

The chain has TRBV7-2 and TRBJ2-3, with 7 positions matching TRBD1. The length of the CDR3 is 16 residues. The germline CDR1 and CDR2 sequences are SGHTA and FQGNSA. With 5 bases clipped from V and 2 bases from J, the junction kept 10 bases outside the gene matches. Written as DNA, the CDR3 is TGTGCCAGCAGCCTTAGTTCCGGGACAGCCACAGATACGCAGTATTTT. As protein: CASSLSSGTATDTQYF.